The 17 T cell receptor beta chains reported below all come from one sample, sequenced in a study of blood T cells in healthy people across ages. It was with a sample-barcoded 5' primer and a J-beta primer mix that a second PCR of about 6 to 12 cycles was run. TCRdb re-called the 5' RACE reads through MiXCR, storing one row per CDR3 protein. The sample contains fewer than 700,000 distinct CDR3 sequences, roughly 41% of which appear only once. Source material: blood. These receptors all stem from an older man in good health.

Details on this clonotype: This could be a read error, since a much larger clone is one nucleotide away. V gene TRBV11-2 combines with J gene TRBJ2-4; maybe TRBD1 (7 bases). Germline V gene sequence: CDR1 SGHAT, CDR2 FQNNGV. Trimming took 5 bases from V and 7 from J, leaving 15 bases between them. The CDR3 is 14 amino acids. The CDR3 is CASSPKTGRNIQYF. The CDR3 bases are TGTGCCAGCAGCCCCAAGACAGGGAGGAACATTCAGTACTTC.

The J gene is TRBJ1-5, the V gene TRBV6-5, with D hard to call. The CDR3 has 12 residues. Per germline, CDR1 MNHEY and CDR2 SVGAGI. V was trimmed by 4 bases and J by 5 bases, leaving 6 bases between them. The CDR3 loop reads CASSSGHQPQHF. The DNA of the CDR3 is TGTGCCAGCAGTTCCGGTCATCAGCCCCAGCATTTT.

The genes are TRBV7-2 and TRBJ1-6; 7 nucleotides align to TRBD1. From germline, CDR1 is SGHTA and CDR2 FQGNSA. The ends lost 2 bases at V and 9 bases at J; junction bases unmatched: 16. This CDR3 has 18 amino acids. CDR3 bases: TGTGCCAGCAGCTTACCCCGGGACAGCGCTTTAAGGGGTTCACCCCTCCACTTT. It specifies CASSLPRDSALRGSPLHF.

This clonotype was seen a handful of times. Sequence at one end of the junction differs from germline and may be a read error. The chain is built from TRBV29-1 and TRBJ2-2; possibly TRBD2 for D (5 bases). This CDR3 has 13 amino acids. In germline, CDR1 is SQVTM, CDR2 ANQGSEA. The CDR3 nucleotides read TGCAGCGTTGAGGTGACACCCACCGGGGAGTTGTTTTTT. It codes for CSVEVTPTGELFF.

The V gene is TRBV5-4, the J gene TRBJ2-1; 7 nucleotides line up with TRBD1. The CDR3 contains 15 residues. CDR1 SGHNT and CDR2 YYREEE come from the germline V gene (reference sequence). V trimming: 4 bases; J trimming: 7 bases; junction bases outside the gene matches: 11. CDR3 protein: CASSPEIDRANEQFF. Here the CDR3 DNA reads TGTGCCAGCAGCCCCGAAATCGACAGGGCGAATGAGCAGTTCTTC.

This chain links TRBV2 with TRBJ2-3, with 8 bases identical to TRBD2. This CDR3 has 16 residues. With 4 bases clipped from V and 2 bases from J, the junction kept 8 bases outside the gene matches. CDR1 and CDR2 from the germline V gene are SNHLY and FYNNEI. The CDR3 sequence is CASSATLAVTTDTQYF. The CDR3 nucleotides are TGTGCCAGCAGTGCCACACTAGCGGTGACCACAGATACGCAGTATTTT.

This clonotype was observed a handful of times. The chain carries TRBV20-1 and TRBJ2-3, with a weak D call TRBD2 (5 bases). Germline-derived CDR1 and CDR2 are DFQATT and SNEGSKA (reference sequence). V was pared by 4 bases and J by 3 bases, with 14 bases between. The CDR3 sequence is 14 residues long. CDR3 DNA: TGCAGTGCTAACCTCCGGGGTTGGACAGATACGCAGTATTTT. Translating gives CSANLRGWTDTQYF.

This clonotype was seen at least ten times. The chain employs TRBV4-3 and TRBJ2-6; no clear D. The germline gives CDR1 LGHNA, CDR2 YSLEER. Deletions cut 0 bases from V and 1 base from J, with 10 bases between. This CDR3 comprises 17 residues. CDR3: CASSQELGFSGANVLTF. Written as DNA, the CDR3 is TGCGCCAGCAGCCAAGAACTGGGATTTTCTGGGGCCAACGTCCTGACTTTC.

This clonotype occurred a few times. This chain uses TRBV7-9 with TRBJ2-1; TRBD2 agrees at 7 bases. CDR1 and CDR2 from the germline V gene are SEHNR and FQNEAQ (reference sequence). The CDR3 contains 15 residues. J lost 9 bases, V lost 4 bases, and 12 bases had no gene match. The CDR3 region has the DNA TGTGCCAGCAGCTCCGGCGGGAGCCAGTTCGGTGAGCAGTTCTTC. Protein sequence: CASSSGGSQFGEQFF.

This clonotype has just a few counts. This sequence joins TRBV6-2 or TRBV6-3 and TRBJ2-5; possibly TRBD2 for D (5 bases). V was pared by 5 bases and J by 3 bases, with 16 bases between. CDR3 size: 15 residues. CDR1 and CDR2 from the germline V gene are MNHEY and SVGEGT. DNA of the CDR3: TGTGCCAGCAGTCGCACCACGGGAAATAAAGAGACCCAGTACTTC. Translated, it gives CASSRTTGNKETQYF.

This clonotype was observed many times. The CDR3 reads CASSFYGQQETQYF. CDR3 coding DNA: TGTGCCAGCAGCTTTTACGGACAGCAAGAGACCCAGTACTTC. The chain employs TRBV7-2 and TRBJ2-5; perhaps TRBD1 as D (6 bases). The germline gives CDR1 SGHTA, CDR2 FQGNSA. The CDR3 covers 14 residues. With 3 bases removed from V and 2 bases from J, the gap between germline ends came to 10 bases.

This chain connects TRBV29-1 to TRBJ1-1; a possible D gene is TRBD1 (5 bases). Germline V lookup: CDR1 SQVTM, CDR2 ANQGSEA. The length of the CDR3 is 11 residues. Trimming removed 7 bases from V and 10 bases from J, with 16 bases in between. CDR3 DNA sequence: TGCAGCGGGACTCAGGGCCGGTCAGCTTTCTTT. Its protein is CSGTQGRSAFF.

This clonotype was seen a handful of times. The chain couples TRBV20-1 to TRBJ2-7, with 10 positions matching TRBD1. With V trimmed by 6 bases and J by 5 bases, 7 bases remained unmatched. The CDR3 covers 13 residues. The germline V gene has CDR1 DFQATT and CDR2 SNEGSKA (reference sequence). The CDR3: CSAPVDRGDEQYF. The CDR3 coding sequence is TGCAGTGCCCCTGTGGACAGGGGGGACGAGCAGTACTTC.

This clonotype was counted a few times. The rearrangement joins TRBV11-3 to TRBJ2-1; the D gene is possibly TRBD2 (5 bases). V was shortened by 1 base and J by 9 bases, with 13 bases between the two germline ends. The CDR3 loop spans 14 amino acids. Per the germline V gene, CDR1 is SGHNT and CDR2 is YENEEA. CDR3 loop: CASSLGHGEGEQFF. The CDR3 DNA reads as TGTGCCAGCAGCTTAGGACACGGGGAAGGTGAGCAGTTCTTC.

There are a few counts of this clonotype. This chain links TRBV7-2 with TRBJ2-3, with no clear D. Trimming took off 1 base at V and 2 bases at J, with 16 bases between the two ends. CDR3 length: 17 amino acids. The germline V gene encodes CDR1 SGHTA and CDR2 FQGNSA. The CDR3 DNA sequence: TGTGCCAGCAGCTTAGAGCCTACCCTTGGGGACACAGATACGCAGTATTTT. It is translated as CASSLEPTLGDTDTQYF.

The chain is built from TRBV11-1 and TRBJ2-7; tentatively, D is TRBD2 (6 bases). V gave up 8 bases and J gave up 3 bases, with 38 bases separating them. This CDR3 has 21 amino acids. Germline V gene sequence: CDR1 SGHAT, CDR2 FQDESV (reference sequence). CDR3 DNA sequence: TGTGCCAGCGGCCCAACTGCGCGAGGGACTGGCGGGATCCCAAAGTTCTACGAGCAGTACTTC. Protein sequence: CASGPTARGTGGIPKFYEQYF.

The chain links TRBV20-1 to TRBJ2-1, with TRBD2 matching 7 bases. Germline values: CDR1 DFQATT, CDR2 SNEGSKA (reference sequence). The CDR3 length is 15 residues. The trim removed 5 bases at V and 2 bases at J, leaving 9 bases unmatched. The CDR3 reads CSASGGGDPYNEQFF. CDR3 in DNA: TGCAGTGCTTCTGGGGGGGGAGATCCCTACAATGAGCAGTTCTTC.